The 31 T cell receptor beta chains given below trace back to one sample, sequenced in a study of T cell repertoires in aging, cancer and after chemotherapy. TRB rearrangements spanning V, D and J were amplified using mixed TRB-A/B primers. MiXCR, run by TCRdb on the multiplex PCR reads, gives a single entry per CDR3 protein. The sample consists of over 1,400 distinct CDR3 sequences, under 30% of them appearing once. The template was genomic DNA from peripheral blood, not RNA. Sequencing was done on a sample of blood. The receptor set was obtained from a human donor with a solid tumor.

The chain combines TRBV19 with TRBJ2-3; the match to TRBD2 covers 13 bases. This CDR3 is built from 16 residues. Trimming removed 4 bases from V and 3 bases from J; junction bases left unmatched: 4. CDR1 is LNHDA and CDR2 is SQIVND in the germline V gene (reference sequence). The CDR3 nucleotides read TGTGCCAGTAGTAAACTAGCGGGGGGGCTTACAGATACGCAGTATTTT. Translation gives CASSKLAGGLTDTQYF.

This clonotype is classed as medium-sized. The chain is built from TRBV30 and TRBJ1-1, with TRBD1 matching over 7 bases. The V gene's germline CDR1 is GTSNPN and CDR2 SVGIG (reference sequence). The CDR3 runs to 14 residues. With V trimmed by 2 bases and J by 3 bases, 6 bases remained unmatched. Here the CDR3 reads CAWSPEGAHTEAFF. The CDR3 DNA reads as TGTGCCTGGAGTCCCGAGGGGGCCCACACTGAAGCTTTCTTT.

This clonotype was observed a handful of times. The gene calls are TRBV7-9 and TRBJ2-7; D remains unclear. This CDR3 is built from 12 residues. CDR1 SEHNR and CDR2 FQNEAQ come from the germline V gene (reference sequence). V lost 3 bases to trimming and J lost 9 bases, with 12 bases between them. This chain's CDR3 is CASSFDDGSQYF. CDR3 DNA: TGTGCCAGCAGCTTCGATGACGGATCGCAGTACTTC.

By share of the sample, this clonotype is medium-sized (0.01 to 0.1%). This chain joins TRBV6-6 and TRBJ1-4; no reliable D call. The CDR3 is 14 amino acids. Germline CDR1 MNHNY, CDR2 SVGAGI (reference sequence). Trimming stripped 0 bases from V and 8 bases from J, with 10 bases between. CDR3 sequence reads: CASSYSQLGEKLFF. CDR3 DNA: TGTGCCAGCAGTTACTCACAGTTAGGGGAAAAACTGTTTTTT.

This sequence joins TRBV12-3 or TRBV12-4 and TRBJ1-2, with 7 positions matching TRBD1. The CDR3 length is 15 residues. Losses at the gene ends were 6 bases for V and 8 bases for J; bases not matched to a gene: 15. Here the CDR3 reads CASSETSTGQGGYTF. The CDR3 coding sequence is TGTGCCAGCAGCGAGACATCGACAGGGCAGGGGGGCTACACCTTC.

The V gene is TRBV18, the J gene TRBJ1-3; D unclear. The length of the CDR3 is 15 residues. Per germline, CDR1 KGHSH and CDR2 LQKENI. V was trimmed by 3 bases and J by 0 bases, leaving 9 bases between them. CDR3 sequence reads: CASSPSLNSGNTIYF. The CDR3 DNA is TGTGCCAGCTCACCGTCTCTTAACTCTGGAAACACCATATATTTT. Combining the CDR3 with reference TRBV18 and TRBJ1-3 gives the whole variable domain NAGVMQNPRHLVRRRGQEARLRCSPMKGHSHVYWYRQLPEEGLKFMVYLQKENIIDESGMPKERFSAEFPKEGPSILRIQQVVRGDSAAYFCASSPSLNSGNTIYFGEGSWLTVV.

Judged by abundance, this clonotype is medium-sized. The chain is built from TRBV6-4 and TRBJ2-1; 12 bases align to TRBD2. The CDR3 totals 15 residues. With 0 bases clipped from V and 6 bases from J, the junction kept 0 bases outside the gene matches. CDR1 MRHNA and CDR2 SNTAGT come from the germline V gene. DNA of the CDR3: TGTGCCAGCAGTGACTCGACTAGCGGGAGCAATGAGCAGTTCTTC. Residues: CASSDSTSGSNEQFF.

V usage is TRBV28 and J usage is TRBJ2-3; 9 nucleotides align to TRBD1. Germline V gene data show CDR1 as MDHEN and CDR2 as SYDVKM. This CDR3 region has 15 residues. Unmatched junction bases numbered 5, after V lost 5 bases and J lost 2 bases. The CDR3 sequence is CASSLGQGLTDTQYF. The CDR3 nucleotides are TGTGCCAGCAGTCTCGGACAGGGGCTCACAGATACGCAGTATTTT.

By share of the sample, this clonotype is large. This chain connects TRBV6-5 to TRBJ1-2, with a possible D match to TRBD1 (5 bases). V lost 5 bases, J lost 1 base, and 5 bases lay in between. The CDR3 extends over 12 amino acids. CDR1 is MNHEY, CDR2 SVGAGI, per germline. CDR3 region: CASSQGNYGYTF. In nucleotides, the CDR3 is TGTGCCAGCAGTCAGGGTAACTATGGCTACACCTTC.

This clonotype was observed a handful of times. The chain couples TRBV7-9 to TRBJ2-1, with TRBD1 as a possible D gene (6 bases). The CDR3 consists of 17 residues. Per germline, CDR1 SEHNR and CDR2 FQNEAQ (reference sequence). The V end was cut by 5 bases, the J end by 4 bases, with 21 bases between. The CDR3 sequence is CASSPSSPWTVYNEQFF. In DNA form, the CDR3 reads TGTGCCAGCAGCCCTTCTTCCCCCTGGACAGTGTACAATGAGCAGTTCTTC.

On this clonotype itself: This may come from a read error, since a much larger clone is one base off. The chain links TRBV6-1 to TRBJ2-1, with 8 bases aligning to TRBD1. Germline values: CDR1 MNHNS, CDR2 SASEGT. The CDR3 totals 14 residues. The CDR3 is CASSSVTGANKQFF. CDR3 DNA sequence: TGTGCCAGCAGTTCCGTGACAGGGGCCAATAAGCAGTTCTTC.

This rearrangement joins TRBV27 to TRBJ2-1, with unresolved D. The germline V and J ends were trimmed by 2 bases and 6 bases, with 14 bases remaining between them. The germline V gene has CDR1 MNHEY and CDR2 SMNVEV (reference sequence). CDR3 length: 15 residues. The CDR3 loop is CASSLRRLGVNEQFF. The CDR3, as DNA: TGTGCCAGCAGTTTAAGGCGTCTCGGAGTCAATGAGCAGTTCTTC.

A few counts support this clonotype. V gene TRBV4-2 combines with J gene TRBJ2-7, with D perhaps assigned TRBD1 or TRBD2 (6 bases each). Per germline, CDR1 LGHNA and CDR2 YNFKEQ. Trimming stripped 2 bases from V and 5 bases from J, with 19 bases between. The CDR3 extends over 16 amino acids. In DNA form, the CDR3 reads TGTGCCAGCAGCCAATCTGTCGGGGACTCAGGGGACGAGCAGTACTTC. Residues: CASSQSVGDSGDEQYF.

About this clonotype: One base away lies a much larger clone, so this may be a sequencing read error. The chain combines TRBV6-6 with TRBJ2-5; D is unresolved. This CDR3 is built from 14 residues. Trimming removed 5 bases from V and 5 bases from J, with 15 bases in between. Germline V CDR1 and CDR2: MNHNY, SVGAGI (reference sequence). CDR3 bases: TGTGCCAGCAGTAAAGGAAAGGGTGGGGAGACCCAGTACTTC. Amino acids: CASSKGKGGETQYF.

This clonotype is medium-sized by share. J is TRBJ2-7 and V is TRBV5-6; maybe TRBD2 (6 bases). The V gene lost 4 bases and the J gene lost 4 bases, with 18 bases spanning the gap. Germline CDR1 is SGHDT and CDR2 is YYEEEE. The CDR3 spans 15 residues. The CDR3 region is CASSRGVRGRYEQYF. DNA of the CDR3: TGTGCCAGCAGCAGGGGAGTGCGGGGTCGGTACGAGCAGTACTTC.

This clonotype is large within its sample. The chain joins TRBV6-5 to TRBJ2-7; 8 bases agree with TRBD2. Per germline, CDR1 MNHEY and CDR2 SVGAGI. There are 14 residues in the CDR3. V was clipped by 7 bases and J by 5 bases; unmatched bases: 10. The CDR3 coding sequence is TGTGCCAGCACCAGGCCGGGGGGGAGTAACGAGCAGTACTTC. Translation: CASTRPGGSNEQYF.

In regard to this clonotype: A much more abundant neighbour one base away suggests this may be a read error. The V gene is TRBV6-1, the J gene TRBJ1-5; a possible D gene is TRBD1 (5 bases). Trimming removed 7 bases at V and 0 bases at J, with 13 bases between. CDR1 and CDR2 from the germline V gene are MNHNS and SASEGT. The CDR3 consists of 15 residues. CDR3 sequence: CASMAREVSNQPQHF. The CDR3 region has the DNA TGTGCCAGCATGGCCAGGGAGGTTAGCAATCAGCCCCAGCATTTT.

This clonotype turned up a few times. This chain uses TRBV18 with TRBJ2-1; D is unresolved. The CDR3 is 15 residues long. CDR1 KGHSH and CDR2 LQKENI come from the germline V gene. V was shortened by 4 bases and J by 2 bases, with 12 bases between the two germline ends. The DNA of the CDR3 is TGTGCCAGCTCACAAGAGCAAATGGCCTACAATGAGCAGTTCTTC. As protein: CASSQEQMAYNEQFF. The full variable domain, in which reference TRBV18 and TRBJ2-1 provide the parts outside the CDR3, is NAGVMQNPRHLVRRRGQEARLRCSPMKGHSHVYWYRQLPEEGLKFMVYLQKENIIDESGMPKERFSAEFPKEGPSILRIQQVVRGDSAAYFCASSQEQMAYNEQFFGPGTRLTVL.

This clonotype is deemed medium-sized. The V gene is TRBV20-1, the J gene TRBJ2-5; D ambiguous. The CDR3 spans 12 residues. Per the germline V gene, CDR1 is DFQATT and CDR2 is SNEGSKA (reference sequence). The CDR3 region is CSADGPWETQYF. CDR3 DNA: TGCAGCGCCGACGGGCCATGGGAGACCCAGTACTTC.

This clonotype was found a few times. The chain carries TRBV6-2 or TRBV6-3 and TRBJ2-5, with TRBD2 matching over 11 bases. This CDR3 region has 15 residues. The V and J ends lost 6 bases and 5 bases, in that order; junction bases with no gene match: 8. Germline V lookup: CDR1 MNHEY, CDR2 SVGEGT. The CDR3 DNA is TGTGCCAGCAGCCGCGGACTAGCGGGCGGTGAGACCCAGTACTTC. Amino acid sequence: CASSRGLAGGETQYF.

This clonotype counts as medium-sized. This sequence joins TRBV5-6 and TRBJ1-2; possibly TRBD1 for D (5 bases). This CDR3 is 15 amino acids long. Trimming pared 1 base from V and 7 bases from J, leaving 17 bases between. Germline CDR1 and CDR2: SGHDT and YYEEEE. The CDR3 spells CASSLFGAEGSGYTF. As DNA, the CDR3 is TGTGCCAGCAGCTTGTTTGGGGCGGAAGGTAGTGGCTACACCTTC.

By sample share, this clonotype is medium-sized. The chain has TRBV27 and TRBJ1-4, with D hard to call. This CDR3 region has 13 residues. V was clipped by 5 bases and J by 8 bases, with 12 bases between them. Germline CDR1 is MNHEY and CDR2 is SMNVEV (reference sequence). The CDR3 DNA follows: TGTGCCAGCAGTCCGGCCCCGTGGGAAAAACTGTTTTTT. The encoded protein is CASSPAPWEKLFF.

There are a few counts of this clonotype. The genes are TRBV19 and TRBJ2-2, with D perhaps being TRBD1 or TRBD2 (5 bases each). CDR3 length equals 15 residues. Germline lookup yields CDR1 LNHDA and CDR2 SQIVND (reference sequence). V was clipped by 1 base and J by 4 bases, with 10 bases between them. The CDR3 sequence: CASSIAGSPTGELFF. The CDR3, as DNA: TGTGCCAGTAGTATAGCAGGGAGCCCCACCGGGGAGCTGTTTTTT.

Relative to its sample, this clonotype is large. This chain links TRBV6-5 with TRBJ2-7; D not resolved. Germline values: CDR1 MNHEY, CDR2 SVGAGI. Trimming removed 3 bases from V and 5 bases from J, with 5 bases in between. The CDR3 spans 11 residues. CDR3 sequence: CASSYVDEQYF. For the CDR3, the DNA is TGTGCCAGCAGTTATGTCGACGAGCAGTACTTC.

This clonotype was detected a few times. J is TRBJ2-5 and V is TRBV4-3, with 8 bases aligning to TRBD1. V lost 4 bases, J lost 4 bases, and 2 bases stayed unmatched. The CDR3 covers 13 residues. Germline V CDR1 and CDR2: LGHNA, YSLEER. Here the CDR3 reads CASSLDRVETQYF. The CDR3 nucleotides read TGCGCCAGCAGCCTGGACAGGGTAGAGACCCAGTACTTC.

This clonotype is judged large (0.1 to 1%). The chain has TRBV12-3 or TRBV12-4 and TRBJ2-1, with 8 bases fitting TRBD1. CDR3 size: 15 residues. The ends lost 1 base at V and 4 bases at J; junction bases unmatched: 3. CDR3 amino acids: CASSLGDRSYNEQFF. The CDR3 DNA is TGTGCCAGCAGTTTAGGGGACAGGTCATACAATGAGCAGTTCTTC.

This clonotype was detected a few times. The chain couples TRBV19 to TRBJ2-1; D is uncertain. V was pared by 0 bases and J by 0 bases, with 6 bases between. CDR1 and CDR2 from the germline V gene are LNHDA and SQIVND (reference sequence). The length of the CDR3 is 15 residues. The CDR3 loop is CASSIDLSSYNEQFF. CDR3 DNA sequence: TGTGCCAGTAGTATAGATCTAAGCTCCTACAATGAGCAGTTCTTC.

V usage is TRBV27 and J usage is TRBJ2-7; D is perhaps TRBD1 (6 bases). The length of the CDR3 is 13 residues. Trimming took off 8 bases at V and 3 bases at J, with 14 bases between the two ends. Looked up from germline, CDR1 is MNHEY and CDR2 is SMNVEV (reference sequence). CDR3 DNA: TGTGCCAGCCGGGACACGACCATCTACGAGCAGTACTTC. It yields the protein CASRDTTIYEQYF.

This clonotype came up a few times. The rearrangement joins TRBV20-1 to TRBJ2-4; D unclear. The germline gives CDR1 DFQATT, CDR2 SNEGSKA (reference sequence). V was trimmed by 0 bases and J by 0 bases, leaving 9 bases between them. The CDR3 sequence is 15 residues long. DNA for the CDR3: TGCAGTGCTAGAGATCAAGGCGGAGCCAAAAACATTCAGTACTTC. This gives the protein CSARDQGGAKNIQYF.

This clonotype was seen more than once but under ten times. V and J are TRBV19 and TRBJ1-5; TRBD1 matches 7 bases. The germline gives CDR1 LNHDA, CDR2 SQIVND (reference sequence). Trimming at V came to 10 bases and at J to 7 bases, leaving 7 bases not matched to a gene. CDR3 length: 12 residues. DNA for the CDR3: TGTGCCACCCGACAGGGCGGACAGCCCCAGCATTTT. Protein sequence: CATRQGGQPQHF.

This chain joins TRBV6-2 or TRBV6-3 and TRBJ2-2; 11 nucleotides align to TRBD2. Losses at the gene ends were 9 bases for V and 5 bases for J; bases not matched to a gene: 14. Germline lookup yields CDR1 MNHEY and CDR2 SVGEGT. The CDR3 sequence is 17 residues long. CDR3 sequence (DNA): TGTGCCAGTCAGGGTTTGCCGGGACTAGCGGATACCGGGGAGCTGTTTTTT. This gives the protein CASQGLPGLADTGELFF.